This T cell receptor beta chain was recorded in a study of T cell changes during pregnancy in multiple sclerosis (dated by TCRdb to the late 2010s). Concerning the study at large: Changes in the T cell repertoire over the course of pregnancy were examined in this study in women with multiple sclerosis.

Library preparation used the immunoSEQ multiplex PCR assay. TCRdb retrieved this table from immuneACCESS and kept in-frame rearrangements only. Not all clones are present; in checked studies, unresolved V genes account for under half, and no reason is known for the remainder. The sample has tens of thousands of clones on record, roughly 93% of them singletons. The ten largest clones add up to over 2% of the sample. A remark on this clone: Its cognate antigen has yet to be identified. Base qualities are missing; no much larger clone stands one base away.

V was cut back by 4 bases and J by 5 bases, leaving a gap of 17 bases between them. According to the germline V gene, CDR1 reads ENHRY and CDR2 reads SYGVKD. From cysteine to phenylalanine, the CDR3 is 15 amino acids long. Left in the record is the CDR3 DNA by itself, 45 bases read in frame from the first base. This specimen consisted of peripheral blood, obtained in the second trimester of pregnancy. This clonotype was obtained from a female donor with multiple sclerosis, enrolled in a pregnancy study. The sequence is built from TRBV10-3 and TRBJ1-1, with no confidently assigned D gene. The DNA sequence reads TGTGCCATCAGTGGGGGTAGCGGGGTGATGACTGAAGCTTTCTTT. Translated, it gives CAISGGSGVMTEAFF.